This T cell receptor beta chain emerged from a study of blood T cell repertoires in COVID-19. Produced via immunoSEQ multiplex PCR; TCRdb's table is partial and in-frame only. The sample lists 240,000 or so clones; roughly 90% were seen once. As to this clone: Other DNA sequences in this specimen translate into the identical CDR3.

The clonotype originates from a middle-aged man who had recovered from COVID-19. Material: PBMCs or T cells enriched from blood (not recorded which).

Written as DNA, the CDR3 is TGTGCCAGCAGTTTGGGACTGTCGTACGAGCAGTACTTC. Translation: CASSLGLSYEQYF. The chain carries TRBV27 and TRBJ2-7; TRBD2 is a possible D gene (6 bases). Germline loops: CDR1 MNHEY, CDR2 SMNVEV (reference sequence). The CDR3 is 13 residues long. Trimming cost V 3 bases and J 4 bases, with 10 bases left between them.